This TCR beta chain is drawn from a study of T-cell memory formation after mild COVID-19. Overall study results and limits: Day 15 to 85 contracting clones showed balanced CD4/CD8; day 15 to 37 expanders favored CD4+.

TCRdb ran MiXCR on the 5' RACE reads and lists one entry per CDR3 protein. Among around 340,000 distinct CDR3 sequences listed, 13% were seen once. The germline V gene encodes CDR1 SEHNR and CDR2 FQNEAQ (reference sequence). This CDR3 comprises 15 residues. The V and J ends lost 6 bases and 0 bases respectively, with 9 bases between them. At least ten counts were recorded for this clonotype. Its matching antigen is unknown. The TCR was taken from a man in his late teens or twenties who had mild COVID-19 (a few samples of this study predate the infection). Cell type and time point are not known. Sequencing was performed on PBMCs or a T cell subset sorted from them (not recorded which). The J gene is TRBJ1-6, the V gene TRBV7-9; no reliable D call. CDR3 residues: CASSTLGSYNSPLHF. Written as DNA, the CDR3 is TGTGCCAGCAGTACTCTTGGCTCCTATAATTCACCCCTCCACTTT.